The present entry profiles one T cell receptor beta chain with its context. Its antigen is unidentified. The V gene's germline CDR1 is MNHEY and CDR2 SVGAGI. The CDR3 spans 17 residues. The ends lost 6 bases at V and 4 bases at J; junction bases unmatched: 12. T-allo10 cells from the graft donor were described as anergic, host-alloantigen-specific, and alloantigen-specific suppressors. This sample stems from a study of type 1 regulatory T cells. Study-level background: T-allo10 is a Tr1-enriched, alloantigen-specific CD4 T cell product made in vitro.

Via MiXCR, TCRdb re-called the reads, giving one row per CDR3 protein. Of 25,000 or so distinct CDR3 sequences detected, roughly 72% appear once; the ten largest clones hold roughly 14%. The clonotype comes from a human donor in good health. Material for sequencing was cultured T cells, either the whole culture or a sorted T cell fraction (not recorded which). Documented subset: Tr1-enriched cell product generated in vitro against host alloantigens. The V call is TRBV6-5, the J call TRBJ2-5; 12 bases fit TRBD1. As DNA, the CDR3 is TGTGCCAGCAGCTACGGGGGACAGGGGGCCCTCGGAGAGACCCAGTACTTC. Protein product: CASSYGGQGALGETQYF.